This T cell receptor (beta chain) was observed in a study of blood T cell repertoires in COVID-19. Study information: COVID-19 samples from acute and convalescent phases originated in the United States, Italy and Spain. T cells, B-cell-depleted T cells, or PBMCs supplied cDNA or gDNA.

This CDR3 contains 12 residues. Germline-derived CDR1 and CDR2 are MNHEY and SVGAGI. V was pared by 8 bases and J by 6 bases, with 13 bases between. Original methodology: How many nucleated cells were present was estimated from reference gene primer amplification. The protocol was immunoSEQ multiplex PCR, while the TCRdb copy is restricted to in-frame clones and leaves out a portion. Clone size and the V and J calls come from that table; the DNA yielded D and trimming. Of some 150,000 clones in the sample, 81% were seen once. The rearrangement links TRBV6-5 to TRBJ1-1; D is possibly TRBD1 (5 bases). The source of this sequence is a human donor with acute or convalescent COVID-19. The donor label of this sample is uncertain. Material for sequencing was peripheral blood. Here the CDR3 DNA reads TGTGCCAGCGCGTCTGTAGGGGCTGAAGCTTTCTTT. It translates to CASASVGAEAFF.